A selection of T cell receptor beta chains follows, all from one sample in a study of T cell responses to AZD1222 COVID-19 vaccine. Using immunoSEQ multiplex PCR, the repertoire was profiled, and TCRdb retains in-frame clones only, with some absent. The sample lists 120,000 or so clones, roughly nine tenths occurring once. The sequenced sample was peripheral blood, obtained on day 0 of AZD1222 vaccination. All receptors come from an adult in good health. Each CDR3 is given with its conserved first and last residue. The D gene is left open where the match is weak. Part of the rows lack a size; the others show once, few, many or a class for expanded clones.

j_call clone_size v_call d_call cdr3_aa cdr3_nt
TRBJ2-7 - TRBV5-1 - CASSFGGTYEQYF TGCGCCAGCAGCTTTGGGGGGACCTACGAGCAGTACTTC
TRBJ1-6 once TRBV6-5 TRBD1 CASSDRGSYNSPLHF TGTGCCAGCAGCGACAGGGGATCCTATAATTCACCCCTCCACTTT
TRBJ2-3 - TRBV11-3 - CASSPGGTGAADTQYF TGTGCCAGCAGCCCGGGGGGTACAGGGGCGGCAGATACGCAGTATTTT
TRBJ2-7 - TRBV6-5 TRBD2 CASNTLAGVGEQYF TGTGCCAGCAATACACTAGCGGGAGTTGGCGAGCAGTACTTC
TRBJ1-2 - TRBV12-3/TRBV12-4 - CASIVSIYGYTF TGTGCCAGCATCGTGTCGATCTATGGCTACACCTTC
TRBJ2-1 - TRBV19 TRBD1 CASRPVQGAKNEQFF TGTGCCAGTCGCCCGGTACAGGGGGCTAAGAATGAGCAGTTCTTC
TRBJ2-1 - TRBV3-1/TRBV3-2 TRBD2 CASSQTSGRVFNEQFF TGTGCCAGCAGCCAGACTAGCGGGAGGGTCTTCAATGAGCAGTTCTTC
TRBJ2-7 - TRBV6-5 - CASSYPTGEQYF TGTGCCAGCAGTTACCCAACTGGCGAGCAGTACTTC
TRBJ1-5 - TRBV13 - CASSLGNQPQHF TGTGCCAGCAGCTTGGGCAATCAGCCCCAGCATTTT
TRBJ2-3 once TRBV9 TRBD2 CASSAEPGLTQYF TGTGCCAGCAGCGCAGAGCCGGGACTAACGCAGTATTTT
TRBJ1-6 - TRBV27 TRBD1 CASSFRKNRGANSPLHF TGTGCCAGCAGTTTTCGCAAGAACAGGGGGGCAAATTCACCCCTCCACTTT
TRBJ2-2 - TRBV6-2/TRBV6-3 TRBD2 CASSYFIAGSGELFF TGTGCCAGCAGTTACTTCATAGCGGGATCCGGGGAGCTGTTTTTT
TRBJ1-2 once TRBV18 - CASSPGGGSSYGYTF TGTGCCAGCTCACCAGGGGGGGGTAGCAGTTATGGCTACACCTTC
TRBJ1-2 once TRBV30 TRBD1 CAWSGRGQYGYTF TGTGCCTGGAGTGGAAGGGGACAGTATGGCTACACCTTC
TRBJ2-1 - TRBV27 TRBD1 CASRGTGGQQFF TGTGCCAGCAGGGGGACAGGGGGCCAGCAGTTCTTC
TRBJ2-1 - TRBV5-1 - CASSPMAAGAHEQFF TGCGCCAGCAGCCCTATGGCTGCAGGGGCTCATGAGCAGTTCTTC
TRBJ1-4 - TRBV6-1 - CASSDQGPKLFF TGTGCCAGCAGTGACCAGGGTCCAAAACTGTTTTTT
TRBJ2-1 - TRBV5-6 TRBD1 CASSLPGGDRYNEQFF TGTGCCAGCAGCTTGCCAGGGGGCGATCGGTACAATGAGCAGTTCTTC
TRBJ1-4 - TRBV5-1 - CASCQAPGEKLFF TGCGCCAGCTGTCAGGCCCCTGGTGAAAAACTGTTTTTT
TRBJ2-1 - TRBV7-7 - CASSLNVQGGGEQFF TGTGCCAGCAGCTTAAACGTCCAAGGGGGTGGTGAGCAGTTCTTC
TRBJ2-1 - TRBV7-2 - CASSLEPYANEQFF TGTGCCAGCAGCTTAGAACCGTATGCCAATGAGCAGTTCTTC
TRBJ2-1 - TRBV2 TRBD2 CASSRTGLAGGFYNEQFF TGTGCCAGCAGTAGGACGGGACTAGCGGGAGGTTTTTACAATGAGCAGTTCTTC
TRBJ2-3 - TRBV19 - CASSVQTWDTQYF TGTGCCAGTAGTGTCCAGACATGGGATACGCAGTATTTT
TRBJ1-3 - TRBV7-3 - CASSSARGEAGNTIYF TGTGCCAGCAGCTCCGCCCGGGGAGAGGCTGGAAACACCATATATTTT
TRBJ1-1 - TRBV10-3 - CAISESISGAHMNTEAFF TGTGCCATCAGTGAGTCGATCTCTGGGGCCCACATGAACACTGAAGCTTTCTTT
TRBJ2-1 once TRBV7-9 - CASSKGTYPYNEQFF TGTGCCAGCAGCAAGGGGACATACCCCTACAATGAGCAGTTCTTC
TRBJ2-2 - TRBV6-5 - CASSPPVAGELFF TGTGCCAGCAGCCCCCCGGTGGCCGGGGAGCTGTTTTTT
TRBJ2-5 - TRBV4-1 TRBD1 CASSQVGQGAETQYF TGCGCCAGCAGCCAAGTGGGACAGGGAGCAGAGACCCAGTACTTC
TRBJ1-4 - TRBV18 - CASSPQGTNEKLFF TGTGCCAGCTCACCACAGGGAACTAATGAAAAACTGTTTTTT
TRBJ2-3 - TRBV5-6 TRBD2 CASSLETSGRGNTQYF TGTGCCAGCAGCTTGGAAACTAGCGGGAGGGGAAATACGCAGTATTTT
TRBJ1-1 - TRBV10-2 - CASSEVGNTEAFF TGCGCCAGCAGTGAGGTGGGGAACACTGAAGCTTTCTTT
TRBJ2-1 - TRBV25-1 TRBD2 CASTLAGESYNEQFF TGTGCCAGCACCCTAGCGGGAGAGTCCTACAATGAGCAGTTCTTC
TRBJ1-2 - TRBV5-4 - CASSPGAGYGYTF TGTGCCAGCAGCCCAGGGGCTGGCTATGGCTACACCTTC
TRBJ2-5 - TRBV5-6 TRBD2 CASSLVNGRAGETQYF TGTGCCAGCAGCTTGGTTAACGGGAGGGCCGGGGAGACCCAGTACTTC
TRBJ1-5 - TRBV7-8 - CASSLPNQPQHF TGTGCCAGCAGCTTACCCAATCAGCCCCAGCATTTT
TRBJ1-2 once TRBV6-2/TRBV6-3 TRBD1 CASTPRLRDRVFYGYTF TGTGCCAGCACCCCTCGGCTCCGGGACAGGGTTTTCTATGGCTACACCTTC
TRBJ2-7 - TRBV6-2/TRBV6-3 - CASSYILGGEQYF TGTGCCAGCAGTTACATACTGGGTGGCGAGCAGTACTTC
TRBJ2-7 - TRBV18 TRBD2 CASSAPGLAPYEQYF TGTGCCAGCTCAGCTCCGGGACTAGCTCCCTACGAGCAGTACTTC
TRBJ1-4 once TRBV15 TRBD1 CATTTGVREKLFF TGTGCCACTACCACAGGGGTGCGGGAAAAACTGTTTTTT
TRBJ2-1 - TRBV5-6 - CASSLYVGVVGNEQFF TGTGCCAGCAGCTTGTATGTGGGAGTCGTCGGAAATGAGCAGTTCTTC
TRBJ2-7 once TRBV3-1/TRBV3-2 TRBD2 CASSQGPTTSGSSAHEQYF TGTGCCAGCAGCCAAGGCCCAACGACTAGCGGGAGTTCCGCCCACGAGCAGTACTTC
TRBJ1-5 - TRBV3-1/TRBV3-2 - CASSRSGDNQPQHF TGTGCCAGCAGCCGGAGCGGGGACAATCAGCCCCAGCATTTT
TRBJ2-7 once TRBV30 - CAWSAPGGSDLEQYF TGTGCCTGGAGTGCCCCGGGGGGCAGCGACCTCGAGCAGTACTTC
TRBJ1-2 few TRBV7-9 - CASSSTGNLWGYTF TGTGCCAGCAGCTCGACAGGAAACCTCTGGGGCTACACCTTC
TRBJ1-1 - TRBV15 - CATSRESTVNTEAFF TGTGCCACCAGCAGAGAAAGTACAGTGAACACTGAAGCTTTCTTT
TRBJ2-3 - TRBV4-1 TRBD1 CASSPTGGTYPDTQYF TGCGCCAGCAGCCCTACAGGGGGGACTTATCCAGATACGCAGTATTTT
TRBJ1-6 - TRBV10-3 TRBD1 CAISESGTGGSPLHF TGTGCCATCAGTGAGTCTGGAACAGGGGGTTCACCCCTCCACTTT
TRBJ2-3 - TRBV6-5 - CASSYLKRTDTQYF TGTGCCAGCAGTTACCTTAAGCGCACAGATACGCAGTATTTT
TRBJ1-4 once TRBV19 - CASSIGGQLNEKLFF TGTGCCAGTAGTATAGGTGGACAGCTTAATGAAAAACTGTTTTTT
TRBJ1-2 - TRBV27 - CASSLYAESNYGYTF TGTGCCAGCAGTTTATACGCAGAATCCAACTATGGCTACACCTTC
TRBJ1-3 - TRBV7-9 - CASSRSGISGNTIYF TGTGCCAGCAGCCGGTCTGGGATCTCTGGAAACACCATATATTTT